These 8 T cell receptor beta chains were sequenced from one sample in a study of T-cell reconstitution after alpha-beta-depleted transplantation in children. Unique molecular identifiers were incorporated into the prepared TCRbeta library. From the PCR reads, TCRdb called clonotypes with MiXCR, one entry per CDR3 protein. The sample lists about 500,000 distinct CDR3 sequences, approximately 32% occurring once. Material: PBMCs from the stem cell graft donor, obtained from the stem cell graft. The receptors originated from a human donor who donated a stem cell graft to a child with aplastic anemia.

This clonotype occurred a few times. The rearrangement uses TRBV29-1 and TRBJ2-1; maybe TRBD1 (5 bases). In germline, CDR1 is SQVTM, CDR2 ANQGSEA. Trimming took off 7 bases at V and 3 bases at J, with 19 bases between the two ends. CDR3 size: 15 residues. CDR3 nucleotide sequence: TGCAGCGCGGAAGGGGCTAGGCCCATCTACAATGAGCAGTTCTTC. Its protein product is CSAEGARPIYNEQFF.

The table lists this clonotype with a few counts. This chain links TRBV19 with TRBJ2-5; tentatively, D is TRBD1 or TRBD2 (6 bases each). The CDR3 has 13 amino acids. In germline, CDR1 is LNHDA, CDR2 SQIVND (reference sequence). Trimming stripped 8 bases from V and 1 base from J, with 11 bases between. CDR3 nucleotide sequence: TGTGCCAGTGGGGGGACATCCCAAGAGACCCAGTACTTC. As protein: CASGGTSQETQYF.

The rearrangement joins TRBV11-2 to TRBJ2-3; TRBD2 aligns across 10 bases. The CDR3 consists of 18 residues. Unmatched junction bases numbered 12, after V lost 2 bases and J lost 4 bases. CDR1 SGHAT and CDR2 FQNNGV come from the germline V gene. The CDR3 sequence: CASSLLASGSLFPDTQYF. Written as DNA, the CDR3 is TGTGCCAGCAGCTTATTAGCTAGCGGGAGCCTTTTTCCAGATACGCAGTATTTT.

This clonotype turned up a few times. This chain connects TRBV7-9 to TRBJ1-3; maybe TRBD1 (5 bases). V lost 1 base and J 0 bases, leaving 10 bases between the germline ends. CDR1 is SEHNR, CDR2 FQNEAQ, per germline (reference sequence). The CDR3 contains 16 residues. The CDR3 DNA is TGTGCCAGCAGCTTAGTCTCGCAGGGCTCTGGAAACACCATATATTTT. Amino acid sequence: CASSLVSQGSGNTIYF.

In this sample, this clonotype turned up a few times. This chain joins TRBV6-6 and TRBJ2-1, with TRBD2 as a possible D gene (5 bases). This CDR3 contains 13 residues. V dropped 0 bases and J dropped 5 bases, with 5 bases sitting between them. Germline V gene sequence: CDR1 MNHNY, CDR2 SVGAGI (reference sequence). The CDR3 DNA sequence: TGTGCCAGCAGTTACTCGACTAACAATGAGCAGTTCTTC. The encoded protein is CASSYSTNNEQFF.

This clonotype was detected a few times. CDR3 loop: CASSVGSPSGANVLTF. CDR3 sequence (DNA): TGTGCCAGCAGCGTAGGTTCCCCGAGTGGGGCCAACGTCCTGACTTTC. The chain has TRBV9 and TRBJ2-6, with no clear D. The V and J ends lost 0 bases and 3 bases respectively, with 10 bases between them. This CDR3 region has 16 residues. The germline V gene encodes CDR1 SGDLS and CDR2 YYNGEE.

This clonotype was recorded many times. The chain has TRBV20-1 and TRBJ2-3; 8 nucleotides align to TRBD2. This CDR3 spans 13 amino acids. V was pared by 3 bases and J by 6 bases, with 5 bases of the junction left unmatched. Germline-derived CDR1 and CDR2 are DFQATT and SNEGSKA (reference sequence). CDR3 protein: CSASEREIDTQYF. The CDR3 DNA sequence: TGCAGTGCTAGTGAGCGGGAGATCGATACGCAGTATTTT.

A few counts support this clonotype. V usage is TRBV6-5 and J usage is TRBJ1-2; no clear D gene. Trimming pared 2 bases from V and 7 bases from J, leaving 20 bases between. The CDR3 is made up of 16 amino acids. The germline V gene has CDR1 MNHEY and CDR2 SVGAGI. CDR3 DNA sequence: TGTGCCAGCAGTTACGGGGTTTCAGCAACGGTAGTTGGCTACACCTTC. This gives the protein CASSYGVSATVVGYTF.